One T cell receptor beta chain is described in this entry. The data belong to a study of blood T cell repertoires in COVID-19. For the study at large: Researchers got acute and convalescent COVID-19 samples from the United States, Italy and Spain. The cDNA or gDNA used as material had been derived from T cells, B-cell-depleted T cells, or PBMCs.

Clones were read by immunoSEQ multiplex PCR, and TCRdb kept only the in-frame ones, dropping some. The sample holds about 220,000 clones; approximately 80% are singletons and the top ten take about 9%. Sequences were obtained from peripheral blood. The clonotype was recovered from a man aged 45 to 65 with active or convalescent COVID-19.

CDR3 region: CASSSGGLFGEQYF. The CDR3 DNA reads TGCGCCAGCAGCTCGGGGGGCCTCTTCGGCGAGCAGTACTTC. J is TRBJ2-7 and V is TRBV5-1; D may be TRBD2 (7 bases). The CDR3 is 14 amino acids. Trimming removed 3 bases at V and 6 bases at J, with 16 bases between. The germline CDR1 and CDR2 sequences are SGHRS and YFSETQ. Full variable domain (rest looked up from reference TRBV5-1 and TRBJ2-7): KAGVTQTPRYLIKTRGQQVTLSCSPISGHRSVSWYQQTPGQGLQFLFEYFSETQRNKGNFPGRFSGRQFSNSRSEMNVSTLELGDSALYLCASSSGGLFGEQYFGPGTRLTVT.